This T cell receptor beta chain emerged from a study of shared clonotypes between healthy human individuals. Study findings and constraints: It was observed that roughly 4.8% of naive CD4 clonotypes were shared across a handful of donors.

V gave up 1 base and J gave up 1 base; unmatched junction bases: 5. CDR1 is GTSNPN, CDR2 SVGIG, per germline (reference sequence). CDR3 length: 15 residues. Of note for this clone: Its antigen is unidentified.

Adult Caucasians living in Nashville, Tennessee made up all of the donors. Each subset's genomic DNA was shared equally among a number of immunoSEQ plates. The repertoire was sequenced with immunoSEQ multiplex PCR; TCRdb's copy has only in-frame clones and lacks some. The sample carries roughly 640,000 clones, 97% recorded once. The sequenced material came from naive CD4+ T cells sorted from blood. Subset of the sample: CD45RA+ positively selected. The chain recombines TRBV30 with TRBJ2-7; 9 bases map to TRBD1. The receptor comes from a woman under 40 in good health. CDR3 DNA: TGTGCCTGGAGTGAGGTACAGGGGGCTTCCTACGAGCAGTACTTC. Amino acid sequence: CAWSEVQGASYEQYF.